These 12 T cell receptor beta chains were sequenced from one sample in a study of blood T cell repertoires in COVID-19. TCRdb's table, derived via immunoSEQ multiplex PCR, lists solely in-frame clones and lacks some. Counted here are about 210,000 clones, 75% to 90% occurring once; the ten biggest clones make up approximately 9.2%. Sequenced sample: PBMCs or T cells enriched from blood (not recorded which). The receptors here all came from a man aged 40-50 years who had recovered from COVID-19.

This clone has a single count. The chain links TRBV19 to TRBJ1-5; 7 bases map to TRBD1. This CDR3 has 14 residues. CDR1 and CDR2 from the germline V gene are LNHDA and SQIVND (reference sequence). Trimming cost V 5 bases and J 3 bases; bases outside gene matches: 4. The CDR3 DNA reads as TGTGCCAGTAGTCAACAGGGGTTCAATCAGCCCCAGCATTTT. It yields the protein CASSQQGFNQPQHF.

CDR3 sequence reads: CASSLARATDTQYF. Here the CDR3 DNA reads TGCGCCAGCAGCTTGGCGAGAGCCACAGATACGCAGTATTTT. The rearrangement uses TRBV5-1 and TRBJ2-3; D not resolved. Germline V gene lookup returns CDR1 SGHRS and CDR2 YFSETQ. The CDR3 consists of 14 residues. V was pared by 0 bases and J by 2 bases, with 7 bases between.

This clone occurred a few times. The gene calls are TRBV6-5 and TRBJ1-5; D remains ambiguous. The germline V gene encodes CDR1 MNHEY and CDR2 SVGAGI. The CDR3 sequence is 14 residues long. V was cut by 0 bases and J by 0 bases, with 3 bases left in between. For the CDR3, the DNA is TGTGCCAGCAGTTACTCCAATAGCAATCAGCCCCAGCATTTT. This encodes CASSYSNSNQPQHF.

In DNA form, the CDR3 reads TGTGCCAGCTCCTGGGGGGGAAGGGACACTGAAGCTTTCTTT. Protein sequence: CASSWGGRDTEAFF. The chain has TRBV7-2 and TRBJ1-1, with D possibly TRBD1 on 5 matching bases. V lost 8 bases to trimming and J lost 3 bases, with 16 bases between them. Germline V gene lookup returns CDR1 SGHTA and CDR2 FQGNSA. The CDR3 spans 14 residues.

This chain joins TRBV2 and TRBJ2-5, with D perhaps matching TRBD2 (5 bases). There are 14 residues in the CDR3. Germline CDR1 SNHLY, CDR2 FYNNEI. The ends were cut back, 1 base at V and 5 bases at J, with 11 bases in the middle. This chain's CDR3 is CASSEGGSQETQYF. As DNA, the CDR3 is TGTGCCAGCAGTGAAGGAGGGAGCCAGGAGACCCAGTACTTC. Full variable domain (remainder filled in from reference TRBV2 and TRBJ2-5): EPEVTQTPSHQVTQMGQEVILRCVPISNHLYFYWYRQILGQKVEFLVSFYNNEISEKSEIFDDQFSVERPDGSNFTLKIRSTKLEDSAMYFCASSEGGSQETQYFGPGTRLLVL.

This clone was found a few times. The CDR3 DNA reads TGTGCCAGTAGTATAGGCCCATCGGGACATAGCACAGATACGCAGTATTTT. The encoded protein is CASSIGPSGHSTDTQYF. The chain employs TRBV19 and TRBJ2-3; D perhaps matches TRBD1 (6 bases). CDR1 and CDR2 from the germline V gene are LNHDA and SQIVND (reference sequence). The CDR3 covers 17 residues. With 1 base removed from V and 0 bases from J, the gap between germline ends came to 14 bases.

V and J are TRBV7-8 and TRBJ1-1, with no clear D. Germline assignment: CDR1 SGHVS and CDR2 FQNEAQ. CDR3 length: 13 amino acids. The V end was cut by 5 bases, the J end by 1 base, with 8 bases between. The CDR3 protein is CASSRSRNTEAFF. Written as DNA, the CDR3 is TGTGCCAGCAGCCGCTCGAGGAACACTGAAGCTTTCTTT.

The sample holds a few counts of this clone. The chain couples TRBV4-2 to TRBJ2-1; the D gene is possibly TRBD1 (6 bases). CDR1 LGHNA and CDR2 YNFKEQ come from the germline V gene. This CDR3 is built from 13 residues. The V and J ends lost 0 bases and 9 bases respectively, with 9 bases between them. The CDR3, as DNA: TGTGCCAGCAGCCAAGACAGGGGCGGTGAGCAGTTCTTC. Protein: CASSQDRGGEQFF.

V is TRBV10-3 and J is TRBJ2-1, with 8 positions matching TRBD1. Trimming removed 5 bases from V and 7 bases from J; junction bases left unmatched: 10. The CDR3 spans 15 residues. Germline loops: CDR1 ENHRY, CDR2 SYGVKD. CDR3 in amino acids: CAISNNQQGVNEQFF. In DNA, the CDR3 is TGTGCCATCAGTAACAACCAACAGGGGGTAAATGAGCAGTTCTTC.

The rearrangement uses TRBV24-1 and TRBJ2-3, with a weak D call TRBD1 (6 bases). This CDR3 spans 14 amino acids. Germline V gene data show CDR1 as KGHDR and CDR2 as SFDVKD. The ends were cut back, 12 bases at V and 0 bases at J, with 15 bases in the middle. DNA of the CDR3: TGTGCCGTACAGGGTGATTCTAGCACAGATACGCAGTATTTT. The encoded protein is CAVQGDSSTDTQYF.

The chain combines TRBV19 with TRBJ2-1; D unclear. Germline CDR1 LNHDA, CDR2 SQIVND (reference sequence). The V gene lost 6 bases and the J gene lost 5 bases, with 8 bases spanning the gap. The CDR3 runs to 12 residues. The CDR3 nucleotides are TGTGCCAGTAGCCTACCGAACAATGAGCAGTTCTTC. This codes for CASSLPNNEQFF.

In its sample, this clone was seen once. CDR3 sequence: CATGTGITDTQYF. CDR3 nucleotide sequence: TGTGCCACCGGGACAGGGATCACAGATACGCAGTATTTT. This sequence joins TRBV24-1 and TRBJ2-3; 9 positions agree with TRBD1. The CDR3 runs 13 residues. The V gene's germline CDR1 is KGHDR and CDR2 SFDVKD. V shed 9 bases and J 2 bases; nucleotides not matched to a gene: 2.